A selection of T cell receptor beta chains follows, all from one sample in a study of Ad26.COV2.S vaccination and SARS-CoV-2 variants. Produced via immunoSEQ multiplex PCR; TCRdb's table is partial and in-frame only. The sample contains some 480,000 clones, roughly 87% of which appear only once. Material: peripheral blood, obtained in a trial of Ad26.COV2.S vaccine versus placebo. These receptors were collected from a person aged 18-65 years who received the Ad26.COV2.S COVID-19 vaccine or a placebo. CDR3s include the opening cysteine and the closing phenylalanine or tryptophan. Each record gives: CDR3 length, V gene, clone size, J gene, D gene, CDR3 DNA, CDR3 protein. A D gene is named only where the DNA matches it firmly. Clone size is stated in some rows and not others, as once, few, many or a class when expanded.

15	TRBV7-8	NA	TRBJ1-3	NA	TGTGCCAGCAGCTTAGGGGCAGGGACAGGAAACACCATATATTTT	CASSLGAGTGNTIYF
17	TRBV19	NA	TRBJ1-1	TRBD1	TGTGCCAGTAGTATATCCCACAGGGGCCTTCGGGACACTGAAGCTTTCTTT	CASSISHRGLRDTEAFF
13	TRBV28	NA	TRBJ1-2	NA	TGTGCCAGCGAGGGTCCTAATAACTATGGCTACACCTTC	CASEGPNNYGYTF
13	TRBV28	NA	TRBJ1-5	NA	TGTGCCAGCAGGGGCCGCGGCAATCAGCCCCAGCATTTT	CASRGRGNQPQHF
15	TRBV28	NA	TRBJ2-1	TRBD2	TGTGCCAGCAGTCCAAGCGGGGAGGGCCGTAATGAGCAGTTCTTC	CASSPSGEGRNEQFF
13	TRBV19	NA	TRBJ1-1	NA	TGTGCCAGTAGTATGAAGGAGAACACTGAAGCTTTCTTT	CASSMKENTEAFF
14	TRBV27	NA	TRBJ2-1	TRBD2	TGTGCCAGCACTATAGCGGGTCCCTACAATGAGCAGTTCTTC	CASTIAGPYNEQFF
13	TRBV2	NA	TRBJ1-4	NA	TGTGCCAGCAGCAGGACCGCCTCTGAAAAACTGTTTTTT	CASSRTASEKLFF
14	TRBV3-1/TRBV3-2	NA	TRBJ2-7	TRBD2	TGTGCCAGCAGCCAGGGACTAGCGAGGAACGAGCAGTACTTC	CASSQGLARNEQYF
17	TRBV27	NA	TRBJ2-1	NA	TGTGCCATCCAGGCGATAAGCGCGAGAGGGGGTTACTATGAGCAGTTCTTC	CAIQAISARGGYYEQFF
19	TRBV28	NA	TRBJ1-6	TRBD1	TGTGCCAGCAGTTTAAGAGGGATACAGGGGAGCTCCTATAATTCACCCCTCCACTTT	CASSLRGIQGSSYNSPLHF
14	TRBV18	NA	TRBJ2-2	TRBD1	TGTGCCAGCTCACCACTGGGACAGTCCGGGGAGCTGTTTTTT	CASSPLGQSGELFF
15	TRBV7-2	NA	TRBJ1-1	NA	TGTGCCAGCAGCTTAAGTCCGAGTGCTCACACTGAAGCTTTCTTT	CASSLSPSAHTEAFF
15	TRBV3-1/TRBV3-2	NA	TRBJ1-2	NA	TGTGCCAGCAGCCAAGATAATCGGGGCCGCTATGGCTACACCTTC	CASSQDNRGRYGYTF
17	TRBV4-3	NA	TRBJ1-5	NA	TGCGCCAGCAGCCAAGATCGGGGCCTAGCGGGCAATCAGCCCCAGCATTTT	CASSQDRGLAGNQPQHF
14	TRBV27	NA	TRBJ2-7	TRBD1	TGTGCCAGCAGCTTCACAGGGGGCTCCTACGAGCAGTACTTC	CASSFTGGSYEQYF
16	TRBV14	NA	TRBJ2-1	TRBD2	TGTGCCAGCAGCCAACACCCGGGACTAAGAAACAATGAGCAGTTCTTC	CASSQHPGLRNNEQFF
13	TRBV6-6	NA	TRBJ1-5	NA	TGTGCCAGCAGTTACCGTAGCAATCAGCCCCAGCATTTT	CASSYRSNQPQHF
14	TRBV7-9	NA	TRBJ1-2	TRBD1	TGTGCCAGCAGCGGGCAGGGGGTTAGTTATGGCTACACCTTC	CASSGQGVSYGYTF
15	TRBV6-1	NA	TRBJ1-2	NA	TGTGCCAGCAGTGAAGCTCGGGGTACGAAGGGGGGCTACACCTTC	CASSEARGTKGGYTF
15	TRBV6-5	NA	TRBJ1-5	NA	TGTGCCAGCAGTTACTTGGAGGGGGTCAATCAGCCCCAGCATTTT	CASSYLEGVNQPQHF
13	TRBV12-3/TRBV12-4	NA	TRBJ1-1	NA	TGTGCCAGCAGTACGACAGGGAACACTGAAGCTTTCTTT	CASSTTGNTEAFF
15	TRBV1	NA	TRBJ2-5	NA	TGCACCAGCAGCAACCCCGGGACTAGGAAAGAGACCCAGTACTTC	CTSSNPGTRKETQYF
9	TRBV21-1	NA	TRBJ1-2	NA	TGTGCCAGACACTATGGCTACACCTTC	CARHYGYTF
16	TRBV18	once	TRBJ1-1	NA	TGTGCCAGCTCACCAAGACCTCTACCCGCGGACACTGAAGCTTTCTTT	CASSPRPLPADTEAFF
15	TRBV28	NA	TRBJ2-1	NA	TGTGCCAGCAGTTTTGAGGGGTCGGACCTCAATGAGCAGTTCTTC	CASSFEGSDLNEQFF
11	TRBV12-3/TRBV12-4	NA	TRBJ2-3	NA	TGTGCCAGCAGTAACATCGATACGCAGTATTTT	CASSNIDTQYF
12	TRBV5-1	few	TRBJ1-2	NA	TGCGCCAGCAGCGAGAATTTTGAGGGCTACACCTTC	CASSENFEGYTF
15	TRBV2	once	TRBJ1-5	NA	TGTGCCAGCAGTGAGGGGGGGCAGGGCAATCAGCCCCAGCATTTT	CASSEGGQGNQPQHF
14	TRBV5-6	NA	TRBJ1-1	TRBD1	TGTGCCAGCAGAAAGACAGGGTCGAACACTGAAGCTTTCTTT	CASRKTGSNTEAFF
17	TRBV9	NA	TRBJ1-1	NA	TGTGCCAGCAGCGTATCCCACCATCCGACAGTAGCTGGGGGAGCTTTCTTT	CASSVSHHPTVAGGAFF
16	TRBV28	NA	TRBJ2-7	TRBD2	TGTGCCAGCAGATACCCGGGACTAGCGGGAATTTACGAGCAGTACTTC	CASRYPGLAGIYEQYF
12	TRBV28	few	TRBJ1-2	TRBD1	TGTGCCAGCAGTTTAAGGGGGCGCGGCTACACCTTC	CASSLRGRGYTF
16	TRBV6-1	NA	TRBJ1-4	TRBD1	TGTGCCAGCAGTGGGGGACAGGCTTGGTCTAATGAAAAACTGTTTTTT	CASSGGQAWSNEKLFF
16	TRBV19	NA	TRBJ1-2	TRBD1	TGTGCCAGTAGTATTTGGGGACAGGGGACAGACTATGGCTACACCTTC	CASSIWGQGTDYGYTF
16	TRBV9	NA	TRBJ2-7	TRBD1	TGTGCCAGCAGCCCCCGCTCCGGGACAGGCCCCTACGAGCAGTACTTC	CASSPRSGTGPYEQYF
15	TRBV7-2	NA	TRBJ2-7	NA	TGTGCCAGCAGCTTATCCCCGGACAGTACTTACGAGCAGTACTTC	CASSLSPDSTYEQYF
15	TRBV30	NA	TRBJ2-3	TRBD2	TGTGCCTGGAGGGCGGGGCGGGGGAGCACAGATACGCAGTATTTT	CAWRAGRGSTDTQYF
16	TRBV5-1	NA	TRBJ1-6	NA	TGCGCCAGCAGCTTGGGCGCTAGGACACTTAATTCACCCCTCCACTTT	CASSLGARTLNSPLHF
12	TRBV10-1	NA	TRBJ2-7	NA	TGCGCCTTAAAATGGGGGATCTACGAGCAGTACTTC	CALKWGIYEQYF
15	TRBV6-5	NA	TRBJ2-7	TRBD2	TGTGCCAGCAGGGAGGGGACTAGCGGTACCTACGAGCAGTACTTC	CASREGTSGTYEQYF
13	TRBV28	NA	TRBJ1-6	NA	TGTGCCAGCAGTGAGACAGGAGAAAGGCCCCTCCACTTT	CASSETGERPLHF
15	TRBV3-1/TRBV3-2	NA	TRBJ1-1	NA	TGTGCCAGCAGCCCCGGAGGCAGGGCGCGCACTGAAGCTTTCTTT	CASSPGGRARTEAFF
13	TRBV5-4	NA	TRBJ2-5	NA	TGTGCCAGCAGCTCAGGAAGTCAAGAGACCCAGTACTTC	CASSSGSQETQYF
16	TRBV9	NA	TRBJ2-6	NA	TGTGCCAGCAGCTCCCAGGCGGCCTCTGGGGCCAACGTCCTGACTTTC	CASSSQAASGANVLTF
14	TRBV28	NA	TRBJ1-2	NA	TGTGCCAGCACTTTACAGTCTCTTAACTATGGCTACACCTTC	CASTLQSLNYGYTF
12	TRBV2	once	TRBJ2-3	NA	TGTGCCAGCAGTAAACTTCGGGATACGCAGTATTTT	CASSKLRDTQYF
13	TRBV12-3/TRBV12-4	NA	TRBJ2-5	NA	TGTGCCAGCAGACGAACAGGGCTGGAGACCCAGTACTTC	CASRRTGLETQYF
15	TRBV24-1	NA	TRBJ2-2	TRBD1	TGTGCCACCAGTGATTGGGGACAGGGGAACGGGGAGCTGTTTTTT	CATSDWGQGNGELFF
14	TRBV2	NA	TRBJ1-2	NA	TGTGCCAGCAGGCCCGGGACAACGAACTATGGCTACACCTTC	CASRPGTTNYGYTF
13	TRBV29-1	NA	TRBJ2-5	TRBD2	TGCAGCTCCGGGGGACTAGCCCAAGAGACCCAGTACTTC	CSSGGLAQETQYF
15	TRBV6-2/TRBV6-3	NA	TRBJ2-3	NA	TGTGCCAGCAGCCGAACCATAGGGGCCACAGATACGCAGTATTTT	CASSRTIGATDTQYF
15	TRBV28	NA	TRBJ1-1	NA	TGTGCCAGCAGTGGTCATCCAGGTTTTAGCTCTGAAGCTTTCTTT	CASSGHPGFSSEAFF
13	TRBV5-1	once	TRBJ2-7	NA	TGCGCCAGCAGCCCCGAGAGGTCCTACGAGCAGTACTTC	CASSPERSYEQYF
23	TRBV28	few	TRBJ2-1	TRBD2	TGTGCCAGCAGTCGGGCCCGGAGGGCGTACGGGACTAGCGGGAGTGTCGCCTACAATGAGCAGTTCTTC	CASSRARRAYGTSGSVAYNEQFF
17	TRBV30	NA	TRBJ1-5	NA	TGTGCCTGGAGTGGCGGGGGGGGCGCTGGAAGCAATCAGCCCCAGCATTTT	CAWSGGGGAGSNQPQHF
16	TRBV2	NA	TRBJ1-6	NA	TGTGCCAGCAGTGAGAGGGGGAAAGTCCTTCATTCACCCCTCCACTTT	CASSERGKVLHSPLHF
13	TRBV3-1/TRBV3-2	NA	TRBJ1-5	NA	TGTGCCAGCAGCCAAGCCCTCGGTCAGCCCCAGCATTTT	CASSQALGQPQHF
15	TRBV7-2	NA	TRBJ2-1	TRBD2	TGTGCCAGCAGCCCGACTAGCGGGAGTTGGGGTGAGCAGTTCTTC	CASSPTSGSWGEQFF